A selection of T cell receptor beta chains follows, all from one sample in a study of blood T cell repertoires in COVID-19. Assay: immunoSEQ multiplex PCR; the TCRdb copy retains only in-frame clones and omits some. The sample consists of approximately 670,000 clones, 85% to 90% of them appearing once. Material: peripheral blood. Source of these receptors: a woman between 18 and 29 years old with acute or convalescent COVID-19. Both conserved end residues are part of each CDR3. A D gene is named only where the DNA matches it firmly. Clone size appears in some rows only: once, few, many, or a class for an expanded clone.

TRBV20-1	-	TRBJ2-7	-	TGCAGTGCTAGTGATCGCCGTTTAGCTAAATACGAGCAGTACTTC	CSASDRRLAKYEQYF
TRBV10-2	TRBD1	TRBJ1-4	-	TGCGCCAGCACCTCCGGGACAGGGGGGTACGGTCTCCTGTTTTTT	CASTSGTGGYGLLFF
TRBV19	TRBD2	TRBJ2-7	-	TGTGCCAGTAGTCTTATAGCGGGTACAACCTACGAGCAGTACTTC	CASSLIAGTTYEQYF
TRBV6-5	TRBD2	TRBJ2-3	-	TGTGCCAGCAGTCAACGCGGGGGGACCACAGATACGCAGTATTTT	CASSQRGGTTDTQYF
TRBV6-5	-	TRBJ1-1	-	TGTGCCAGCAGTTACTCGATAGGGGTAGACACTGAAGCTTTCTTT	CASSYSIGVDTEAFF
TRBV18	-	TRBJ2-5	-	TGTGCCAGCTCACGGACGGGACAAGAGACCCAGTACTTC	CASSRTGQETQYF
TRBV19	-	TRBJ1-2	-	TGTGCCAGTAACCCTACAGGGCCGGATGGCTATGGCTACACCTTC	CASNPTGPDGYGYTF
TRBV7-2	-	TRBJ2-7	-	TGTGCCAGCAGCCCGGACAGATATTCCTACGAGCAGTACTTC	CASSPDRYSYEQYF
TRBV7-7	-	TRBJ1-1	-	TGTGCCAGCAGCGCAACAATGAACACTGAAGCTTTCTTT	CASSATMNTEAFF
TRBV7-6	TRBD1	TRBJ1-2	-	TGTGCCAGCAGCTTTCGGGACAGGGGGCCCTCTAACTATGGCTACACCTTC	CASSFRDRGPSNYGYTF
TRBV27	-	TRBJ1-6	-	TGTGCCAGCAGTTCTGGACAGACCCTTAATTCACCCCTCCACTTT	CASSSGQTLNSPLHF
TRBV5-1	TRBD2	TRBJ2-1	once	TGCGCCAGCAGCTTGGTGGGGCCTAGCGGGGGGTTGCGTGAGCAGTTCTTC	CASSLVGPSGGLREQFF
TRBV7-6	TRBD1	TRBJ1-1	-	TGTGCCAGCAGCTTAGAAGACCCGGGACAGGGGCTAGAAAACACTGAAGCTTTCTTT	CASSLEDPGQGLENTEAFF
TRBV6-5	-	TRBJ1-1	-	TGTGCCAGCAGTTACGGGAGAGGGGGAAGAGCTTTCTTT	CASSYGRGGRAFF
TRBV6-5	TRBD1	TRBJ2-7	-	TGTGCCAGCGGGGCCAAGACAGGGGGCTTCCACGAGCAGTACTTC	CASGAKTGGFHEQYF
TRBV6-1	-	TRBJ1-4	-	TGTGCCAGCAGTGAACAGGGGAGGGTGGAAAAACTGTTTTTT	CASSEQGRVEKLFF
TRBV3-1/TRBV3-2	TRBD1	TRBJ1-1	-	TGTGCCAGCAGCCAAGCGGACAGGGAAGAGAACACTGAAGCTTTCTTT	CASSQADREENTEAFF
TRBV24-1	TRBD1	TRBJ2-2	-	TGTGCCACCAGTGAACCCGGGACAGGGACCGCCGGGGAGCTGTTTTTT	CATSEPGTGTAGELFF
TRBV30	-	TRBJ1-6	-	TGTGCCGGGGACCCGGGACACAATAATTCACCCCTCCACTTT	CAGDPGHNNSPLHF
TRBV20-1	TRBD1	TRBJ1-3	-	TGCAGTGCTAGTTCACAGGACAGGGGGCGGGTGTGGGGAAACACCATATATTTT	CSASSQDRGRVWGNTIYF
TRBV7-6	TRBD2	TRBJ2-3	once	TGTGCCAGCAGCGGACTAGCGGGGGGCCTCACAGATACGCAGTATTTT	CASSGLAGGLTDTQYF
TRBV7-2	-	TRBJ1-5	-	TGTGCCAGCAGCTTAGATGGGTTTGGGGGGGAGAGTCAGCCCCAGCATTTT	CASSLDGFGGESQPQHF
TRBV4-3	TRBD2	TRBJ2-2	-	TGCGCCAGCAGCCAAGATGCGGGGGTCGGGGAGCTGTTTTTT	CASSQDAGVGELFF
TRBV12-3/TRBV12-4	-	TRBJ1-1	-	TGTGCCAGCAGTTTGGTTCGGACTGAAGCTTTCTTT	CASSLVRTEAFF
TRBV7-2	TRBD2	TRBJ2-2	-	TGTGCCAGCAGCCTTAGCGGGGGGGCCGGGGAGCTGTTTTTT	CASSLSGGAGELFF
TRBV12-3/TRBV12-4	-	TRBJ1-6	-	TGTGCCAGCAGCCCGCGGGAGGTGTCACCCCTCCACTTT	CASSPREVSPLHF
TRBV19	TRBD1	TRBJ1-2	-	TGTGCCAGTAGGAAGACAGGGGTGGATGGCTACACCTTC	CASRKTGVDGYTF
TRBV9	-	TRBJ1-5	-	TGTGCCAGCAGCGTAGGGGGCAGCAATCAGCCCCAGCATTTT	CASSVGGSNQPQHF
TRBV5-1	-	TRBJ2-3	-	TGCGCCAGCAGCTTGATCCGGGTCACAGATACGCAGTATTTT	CASSLIRVTDTQYF
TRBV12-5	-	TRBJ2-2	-	TGTGCTAGTGGCTCCAGCCCCCCAGGGAACACCGGGGAGCTGTTTTTT	CASGSSPPGNTGELFF
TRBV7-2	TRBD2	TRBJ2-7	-	TGTGCCAGCAGCCCCAGGACTAGCGGGGGAGAATGGCAGTACTTC	CASSPRTSGGEWQYF
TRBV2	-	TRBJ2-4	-	TGTGCCAGCAGTGAAGCGCTTCAACTAGCCAAAAACATTCAGTACTTC	CASSEALQLAKNIQYF
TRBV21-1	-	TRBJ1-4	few	TGTGCCAGCAGCAAAGCCCCGTGGACAGGCCCCGAAAAACTGTTTTTT	CASSKAPWTGPEKLFF
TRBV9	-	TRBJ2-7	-	TGTGCCAGCAGCCGGTGGGCTCAATTTGACGAGCAGTACTTC	CASSRWAQFDEQYF
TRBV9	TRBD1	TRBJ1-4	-	TGTGCCAGCAGCCTGGATACGACAGGGAATAATGAAAAACTGTTTTTT	CASSLDTTGNNEKLFF
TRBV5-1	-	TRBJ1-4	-	TGCGCCAGCAGCTTAGACTCGGCTGCAACTAATGAAAAACTGTTTTTT	CASSLDSAATNEKLFF
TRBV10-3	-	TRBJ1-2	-	TGTGCCATCAGTGAGACAGGGCGAGGCTACACCTTC	CAISETGRGYTF
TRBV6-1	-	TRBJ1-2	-	TGTGCCAGCAGTGAGACATCCGTTGGCTACACCTTC	CASSETSVGYTF
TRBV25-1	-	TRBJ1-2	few	TGTGCCAGCAGTGAAAGGTTAGGGGATGGCTACACCTTC	CASSERLGDGYTF
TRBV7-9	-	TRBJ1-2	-	TGTGCCAGCAGCGAAATCAGGGTCTCTAACTATGGCTACACCTTC	CASSEIRVSNYGYTF
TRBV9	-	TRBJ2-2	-	TGTGCCAGCAGCGCTTCGTCGTTCGGGCTAGCGCCCGGGGAGCTGTTTTTT	CASSASSFGLAPGELFF
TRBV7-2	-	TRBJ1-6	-	TGTGCCAGCAGCTTAACAAGCCGGGGTAATTCACCCCTCCACTTT	CASSLTSRGNSPLHF
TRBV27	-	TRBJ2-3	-	TGTGCCACCAGACTACGACAGAGTCCAGATACGCAGTATTTT	CATRLRQSPDTQYF
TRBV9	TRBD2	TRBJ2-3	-	TGTGCCAGCAGCCGTGCGGGGGGGGCGTCGTCAGATACGCAGTATTTT	CASSRAGGASSDTQYF
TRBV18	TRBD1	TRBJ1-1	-	TGTGCCAGCTCCAGACAGGGAAACACTGAAGCTTTCTTT	CASSRQGNTEAFF